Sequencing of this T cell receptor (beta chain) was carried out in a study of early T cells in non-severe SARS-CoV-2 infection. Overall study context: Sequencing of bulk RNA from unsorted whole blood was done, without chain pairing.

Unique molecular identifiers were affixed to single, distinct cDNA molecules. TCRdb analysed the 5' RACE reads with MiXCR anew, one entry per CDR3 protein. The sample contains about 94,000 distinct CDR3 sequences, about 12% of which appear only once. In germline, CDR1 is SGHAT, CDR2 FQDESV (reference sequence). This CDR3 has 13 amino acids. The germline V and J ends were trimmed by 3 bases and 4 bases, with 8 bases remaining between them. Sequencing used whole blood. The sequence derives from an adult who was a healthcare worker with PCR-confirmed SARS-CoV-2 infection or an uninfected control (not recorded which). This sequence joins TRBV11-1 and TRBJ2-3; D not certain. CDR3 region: CASSFPIADTQYF. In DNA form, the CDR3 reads TGTGCCAGCAGCTTCCCTATAGCAGATACGCAGTATTTT.